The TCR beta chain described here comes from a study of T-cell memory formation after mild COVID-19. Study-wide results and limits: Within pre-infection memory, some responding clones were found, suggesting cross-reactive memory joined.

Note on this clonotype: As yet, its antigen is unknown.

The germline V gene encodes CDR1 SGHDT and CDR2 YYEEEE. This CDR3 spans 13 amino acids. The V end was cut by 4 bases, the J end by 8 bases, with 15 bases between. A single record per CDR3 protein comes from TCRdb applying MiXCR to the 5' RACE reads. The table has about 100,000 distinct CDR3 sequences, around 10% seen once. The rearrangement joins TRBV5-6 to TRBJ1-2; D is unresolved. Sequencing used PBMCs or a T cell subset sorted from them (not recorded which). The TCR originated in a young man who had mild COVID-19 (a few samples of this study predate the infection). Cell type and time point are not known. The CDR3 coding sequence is TGTGCCAGCAGCGTAACTTCCATCGGGGGCTACACCTTC. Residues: CASSVTSIGGYTF. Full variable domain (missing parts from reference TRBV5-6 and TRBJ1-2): DAGVTQSPTHLIKTRGQQVTLRCSPKSGHDTVSWYQQALGQGPQFIFQYYEEEERQRGNFPDRFSGHQFPNYSSELNVNALLLGDSALYLCASSVTSIGGYTFGSGTRLTVV.